What follows is one T cell receptor (beta chain) and its context. What it binds is not known. Deletions cut 2 bases from V and 0 bases from J, with 11 bases between. The CDR3 is 15 amino acids. Germline CDR1 reads SGHKS; CDR2 reads YYEKEE (reference sequence). This specimen belongs to a study of T-cell memory formation after mild COVID-19. Study results and caveats: Some responding clones appeared in pre-infection memory, suggesting cross-reactive memory joined.

TCRdb recomputed calls from the 5' RACE reads with MiXCR, one row per CDR3 protein. The sample contains roughly 510,000 distinct CDR3 sequences, 17% of which appear only once. V is TRBV5-5 and J is TRBJ1-2; tentative D call: TRBD1 (6 bases). This clonotype was sampled from an adult woman who had mild COVID-19 (a few samples of this study predate the infection). Cell type and time point are not known. The source material was PBMCs or a T cell subset sorted from them (not recorded which). CDR3 sequence (DNA): TGTGCCAGCAGCTTTCAGGGGATAGCTAACTATGGCTACACCTTC. Protein: CASSFQGIANYGYTF.